This TCR beta chain was sequenced in a study of cytomegalovirus exposure and HLA in healthy donors. Broader study findings: Some highly shared sequence variants likely arose as a pipeline artifact. Data from an earlier analysis indicated that most TCR beta V segments were productive either about 90% or about 30% of the time. Confirmation in vitro established that a few CMV-associated chains were specific for CMV antigens. The analysis excluded some indistinguishable V segments, including TRBV6-2 and TRBV6-3.

In regard to this clone: What it binds is unknown.

The V end lost 0 bases, the J end lost 0 bases, and 15 bases lay between the germline ends. The CDR3 has 18 amino acids. Per the germline V gene, CDR1 is MGHRA and CDR2 is YSYEKL. 60 Vbeta and 13 Jbeta primers were used in PCR. Assay: immunoSEQ multiplex PCR; the TCRdb copy retains only in-frame clones and omits some. The profile covers 140,000 or so clones, with about 75% appearing a single time and 1.5% to 2% taken by the ten largest. The clonotype originates from a woman aged 25 to 39 in good health and CMV-seronegative. Sequencing was performed on PBMCs. The chain combines TRBV4-1 with TRBJ2-1; no reliable D call. DNA for the CDR3: TGCGCCAGCAGCCAAGAGATGGCTTGGGCGAGCTCCTACAATGAGCAGTTCTTC. Translated: CASSQEMAWASSYNEQFF.